One sample yielded the 8 T cell receptor beta chains listed below, sequenced in a study of blood T cell repertoires in COVID-19. Some clones are missing from TCRdb's copy, which holds only in-frame ones; the method was immunoSEQ multiplex PCR. This table holds hundreds of thousands of clones, roughly 90% found once. Specimen: PBMCs or T cells enriched from blood (not recorded which). The receptors here all came from a woman aged 45-65 years who had recovered from COVID-19.

The J gene is TRBJ2-5, the V gene TRBV6-1, with 7 nucleotides matching TRBD1. Germline CDR1 reads MNHNS; CDR2 reads SASEGT. After removal of 0 bases from V and 5 bases from J, the junction contained 6 bases not matched to a gene. CDR3 length equals 15 residues. The CDR3 DNA reads as TGTGCCAGCAGTGAAGCACAGGGGACGGGGGAGACCCAGTACTTC. Protein: CASSEAQGTGETQYF.

This chain joins TRBV15 and TRBJ2-2; 11 positions agree with TRBD2. The CDR3 totals 17 residues. Germline V gives CDR1 LNHNV, CDR2 YYDKDF (reference sequence). The V gene end was trimmed by 1 base and the J gene end by 7 bases; junction bases not matched to a gene: 8. Here the CDR3 reads CATSRAIAGGPGGELFF. The CDR3 DNA follows: TGTGCCACCAGCAGAGCGATAGCGGGAGGGCCCGGCGGGGAGCTGTTTTTT.

The chain employs TRBV6-5 and TRBJ2-3; 10 bases align to TRBD2. V shed 11 bases and J 1 base; nucleotides not matched to a gene: 6. The CDR3 extends over 14 amino acids. The germline V gene encodes CDR1 MNHEY and CDR2 SVGAGI. In DNA form, the CDR3 reads TGTGCCGGTTCTAGCGGGAGCGGCACAGATACGCAGTATTTT. Residues: CAGSSGSGTDTQYF.

This clone was detected only a few times. V gene TRBV7-9 combines with J gene TRBJ1-6; 7 positions agree with TRBD1. This CDR3 region has 15 residues. The ends lost 5 bases at V and 7 bases at J; junction bases unmatched: 8. In germline, CDR1 is SEHNR, CDR2 FQNEAQ (reference sequence). CDR3 sequence: CASSPLGQPNSPLHF. CDR3 in DNA: TGTGCCAGCAGCCCACTGGGACAGCCGAATTCACCCCTCCACTTT.

This sequence joins TRBV28 and TRBJ2-7; D is unclear. V gave up 4 bases and J gave up 4 bases, with 11 bases separating them. CDR1 is MDHEN, CDR2 SYDVKM, per germline. The CDR3 is 13 residues long. The CDR3 is CASSSPPRYEQYF. The CDR3, as DNA: TGTGCCAGCAGTTCCCCACCGCGATACGAGCAGTACTTC.

This clone was counted a single time. The chain employs TRBV20-1 and TRBJ1-2; D unresolved. The germline CDR1 and CDR2 sequences are DFQATT and SNEGSKA (reference sequence). With 3 bases removed from V and 0 bases from J, the gap between germline ends came to 8 bases. This CDR3 has 13 amino acids. The CDR3 DNA reads as TGCAGTGCTAGTCTCCAGACTAACTATGGCTACACCTTC. It translates to CSASLQTNYGYTF.

This sequence joins TRBV20-1 and TRBJ2-2; D is undetermined. The germline V and J ends were trimmed by 3 bases and 2 bases, with 10 bases remaining between them. The CDR3 contains 14 residues. Germline CDR1 and CDR2: DFQATT and SNEGSKA (reference sequence). CDR3 nucleotides: TGCAGTGCTAGTGGTCGCGGAAACACCGGGGAGCTGTTTTTT. This encodes CSASGRGNTGELFF.

The chain links TRBV6-5 to TRBJ2-7; D is ambiguous. The ends were cut back, 3 bases at V and 5 bases at J, with 17 bases in the middle. The CDR3 contains 15 residues. Germline loops: CDR1 MNHEY, CDR2 SVGAGI. The CDR3 region is CASSYSGAPGHEQYF. The CDR3, as DNA: TGTGCCAGCAGTTATTCCGGAGCCCCGGGTCACGAGCAGTACTTC.